Shown below are 9 T cell receptor beta chains from a single sample sequenced in a study of blood T cell dynamics during melanoma immunotherapy (dated by TCRdb to 2019 to 2021). The time point label, as the study defines it: week 3, after first cycle of checkpoint inhibitor. The protocol used for the library was the immunoSEQ multiplex PCR assay. Imported from immuneACCESS, the table was reduced by TCRdb to in-frame sequences with V and J called. These copies leave out some clones; in studies compared against another copy, an unresolved V gene accounts for under half, and the cause of the remainder is not known. The sample data list 8,000 to 11,000 clones, and about 85% of these were observed just once. Together, the top ten hold about 4% of the sample. The source was blood, collected from a patient treated with checkpoint blockade. These receptors were obtained from a human donor with melanoma.

J is TRBJ2-2 and V is TRBV9; perhaps TRBD2 as D (6 bases). The CDR3 totals 16 residues. Trimming left V 0 bases short and J 5 bases short, with 14 bases between. CDR1 and CDR2 (germline): SGDLS, YYNGEE. CDR3 in DNA: TGTGCCAGCAGCGTAGGGGACTTACTTGGAACCGGGGAGCTGTTTTTT. Translation: CASSVGDLLGTGELFF.

The chain has TRBV2 and TRBJ1-2; perhaps TRBD1 as D (6 bases). This CDR3 has 14 amino acids. V was clipped by 3 bases and J by 5 bases, with 13 bases between them. The germline CDR1 and CDR2 sequences are SNHLY and FYNNEI. CDR3 region: CASSDSGAGYGYTF. In DNA form, the CDR3 reads TGTGCCAGCAGTGATTCAGGGGCCGGATATGGCTACACCTTC.

This clone has only one observation. The chain has TRBV18 and TRBJ2-7; D gene ambiguous. Germline V gives CDR1 KGHSH, CDR2 LQKENI. V lost 3 bases and J lost 5, with 17 bases in between. The CDR3 sequence is 15 residues long. The CDR3, as DNA: TGTGCCAGCTCACCCCCGGGTCGCAGCTTCAACGAGCAGTACTTC. Translation gives CASSPPGRSFNEQYF.

The V and J genes are TRBV19 and TRBJ2-1; D possibly matches TRBD1 or TRBD2 (5 bases each). This CDR3 spans 19 amino acids. CDR1 is LNHDA, CDR2 SQIVND, per germline (reference sequence). Trimming took 6 bases from V and 4 from J, leaving 28 bases between them. CDR3 protein: CASSPRLPTETKGYNEQFF. The CDR3 region has the DNA TGTGCCAGTAGCCCCCGCTTACCGACAGAGACTAAGGGATACAATGAGCAGTTCTTC.

The V call is TRBV19, the J call TRBJ2-7, with a weak D call TRBD1 (6 bases). The CDR3 is 14 residues long. V lost 5 bases and J 3 bases, leaving 14 bases between the germline ends. CDR1 LNHDA and CDR2 SQIVND come from the germline V gene (reference sequence). CDR3 region: CASSGGHQHYEQYF. The CDR3 coding sequence is TGTGCCAGTAGTGGGGGACACCAACACTACGAGCAGTACTTC.

CDR3 sequence: CASSLAGTGETQYF. The CDR3 DNA sequence: TGCGCCAGCAGCTTGGCCGGGACCGGGGAGACCCAGTACTTC. The chain links TRBV5-1 to TRBJ2-5; D is tentatively TRBD1 or TRBD2 (5 bases each). V was trimmed by 0 bases and J by 5 bases, leaving 11 bases between them. This CDR3 spans 14 amino acids. The V gene's germline CDR1 is SGHRS and CDR2 YFSETQ.

This chain joins TRBV28 and TRBJ2-5, with D uncertain. The germline V gene has CDR1 MDHEN and CDR2 SYDVKM. With 5 bases removed from V and 5 bases from J, the gap between germline ends came to 12 bases. The CDR3 has 13 amino acids. CDR3 coding DNA: TGTGCCAGCAGTGGCGATCGACGGGAGACCCAGTACTTC. Amino acids: CASSGDRRETQYF.

This clone occurred a few times. This rearrangement joins TRBV27 to TRBJ1-1; TRBD1 agrees at 8 bases. Unmatched junction bases numbered 12, after V lost 4 bases and J lost 5 bases. Germline V gene sequence: CDR1 MNHEY, CDR2 SMNVEV (reference sequence). The CDR3 spans 16 residues. CDR3 sequence: CASSSPNRGTGTEAFF. CDR3 DNA: TGTGCCAGCAGTTCACCCAACAGGGGGACGGGGACTGAAGCTTTCTTT.

The chain has TRBV4-1 and TRBJ2-2, with 7 nucleotides matching TRBD2. This CDR3 comprises 15 residues. The trim removed 5 bases at V and 2 bases at J, leaving 5 bases unmatched. Germline V gene sequence: CDR1 MGHRA, CDR2 YSYEKL. The DNA for the CDR3 is TGCGCCAGCAGCTTGGGACTACTAAACACCGGGGAGCTGTTTTTT. Translated: CASSLGLLNTGELFF.